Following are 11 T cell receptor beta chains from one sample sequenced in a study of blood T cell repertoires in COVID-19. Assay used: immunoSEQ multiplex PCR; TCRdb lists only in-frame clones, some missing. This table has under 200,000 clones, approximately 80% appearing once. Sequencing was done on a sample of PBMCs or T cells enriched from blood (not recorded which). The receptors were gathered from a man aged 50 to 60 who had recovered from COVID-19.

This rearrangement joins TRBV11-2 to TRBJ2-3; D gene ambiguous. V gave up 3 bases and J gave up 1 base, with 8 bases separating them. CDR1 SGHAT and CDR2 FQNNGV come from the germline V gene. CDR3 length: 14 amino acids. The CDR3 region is CASSLLVGTDTQYF. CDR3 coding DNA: TGTGCCAGCAGCTTGCTTGTAGGCACAGATACGCAGTATTTT.

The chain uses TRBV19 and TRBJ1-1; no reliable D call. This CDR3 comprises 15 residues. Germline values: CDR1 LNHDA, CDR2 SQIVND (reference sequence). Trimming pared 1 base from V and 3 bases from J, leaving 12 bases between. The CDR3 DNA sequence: TGTGCCAGTAGTATAGGGGAGGACGGGGACACTGAAGCTTTCTTT. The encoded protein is CASSIGEDGDTEAFF.

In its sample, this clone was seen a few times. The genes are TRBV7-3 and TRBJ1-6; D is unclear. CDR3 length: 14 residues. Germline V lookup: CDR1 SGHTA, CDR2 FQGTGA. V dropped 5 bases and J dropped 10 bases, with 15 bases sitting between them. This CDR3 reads CASSHGGMGSPLHF. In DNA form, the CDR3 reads TGTGCCAGCAGCCATGGAGGGATGGGCTCACCCCTCCACTTT.

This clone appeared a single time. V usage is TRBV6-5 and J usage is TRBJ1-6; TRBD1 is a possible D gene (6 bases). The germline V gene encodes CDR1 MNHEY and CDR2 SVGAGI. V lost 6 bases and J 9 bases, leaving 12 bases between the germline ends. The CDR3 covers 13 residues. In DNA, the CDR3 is TGTGCCAGCAGGCCAGGGGTTAGTTCACCCCTCCACTTT. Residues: CASRPGVSSPLHF.

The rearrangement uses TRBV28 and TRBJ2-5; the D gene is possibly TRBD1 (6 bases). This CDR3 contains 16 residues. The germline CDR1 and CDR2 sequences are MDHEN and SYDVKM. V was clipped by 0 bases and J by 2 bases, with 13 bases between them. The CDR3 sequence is CASSLWTGQGQETQYF. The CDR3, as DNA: TGTGCCAGCAGTTTATGGACGGGTCAGGGGCAAGAGACCCAGTACTTC.

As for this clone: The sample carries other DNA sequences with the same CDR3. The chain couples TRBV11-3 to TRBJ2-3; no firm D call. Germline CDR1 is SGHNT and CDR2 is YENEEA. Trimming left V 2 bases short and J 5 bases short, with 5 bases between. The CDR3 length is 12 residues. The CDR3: CASSLTGDTQYF. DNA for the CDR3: TGTGCCAGCAGCTTAACCGGAGATACGCAGTATTTT.

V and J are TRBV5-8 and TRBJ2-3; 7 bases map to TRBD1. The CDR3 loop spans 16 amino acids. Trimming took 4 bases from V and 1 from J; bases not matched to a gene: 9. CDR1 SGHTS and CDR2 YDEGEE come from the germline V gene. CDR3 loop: CASSMNRDRRTDTQYF. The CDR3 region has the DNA TGTGCCAGCAGCATGAACCGGGACAGACGCACAGATACGCAGTATTTT.

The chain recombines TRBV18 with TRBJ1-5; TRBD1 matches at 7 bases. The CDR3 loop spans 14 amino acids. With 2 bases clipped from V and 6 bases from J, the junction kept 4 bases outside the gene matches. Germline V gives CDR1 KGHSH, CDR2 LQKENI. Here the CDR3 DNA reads TGTGCCAGCTCACCAGAGGGGGCAATTCAGCCCCAGCATTTT. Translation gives CASSPEGAIQPQHF.

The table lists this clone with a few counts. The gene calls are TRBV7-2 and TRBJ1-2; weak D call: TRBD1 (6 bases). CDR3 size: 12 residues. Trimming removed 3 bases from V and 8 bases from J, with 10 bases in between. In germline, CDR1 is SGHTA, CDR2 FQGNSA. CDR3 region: CASSFSGAGYTF. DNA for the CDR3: TGTGCCAGCAGCTTTTCAGGGGCAGGCTACACCTTC.

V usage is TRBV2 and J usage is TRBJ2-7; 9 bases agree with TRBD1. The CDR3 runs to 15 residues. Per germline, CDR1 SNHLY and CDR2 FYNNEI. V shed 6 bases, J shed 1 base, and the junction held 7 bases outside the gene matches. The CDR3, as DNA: TGTGCCAGCAGCCTACAGGGGGCGCGATCCTACGAGCAGTACTTC. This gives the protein CASSLQGARSYEQYF.

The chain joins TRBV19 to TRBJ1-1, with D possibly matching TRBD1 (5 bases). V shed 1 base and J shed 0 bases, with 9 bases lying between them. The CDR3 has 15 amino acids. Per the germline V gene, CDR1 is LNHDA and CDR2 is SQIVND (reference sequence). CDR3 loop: CASSIGGEMNTEAFF. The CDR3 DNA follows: TGTGCCAGTAGTATAGGGGGCGAGATGAACACTGAAGCTTTCTTT.